This is a list of T cell receptor beta chains from one sample in a study of T cells in Graves' hyperthyroidism and ophthalmopathy. TCRdb itself ran the multiplex PCR reads through MiXCR, one entry per CDR3 protein. The repertoire includes 300,000 to 400,000 distinct CDR3 sequences, approximately 18% of them detected once, and roughly 49% sits in the top ten. Specimen: blood. These receptors were collected from a woman between 50 and 59 years old with Graves' hyperthyroidism. Both conserved end residues are part of each CDR3. Each record gives: CDR3 DNA, CDR3 protein, V gene, D gene, J gene, clone size. D genes are given only for firm matches. Some rows mark clone size as missing; the rest say once, few, many or name a class of expanded clone.

cdr3_nt: TGTGCCAGCAGTGAAAATGGGCCCCAGCATTTT; cdr3_aa: CASSENGPQHF; v_call: TRBV2; d_call: .; j_call: TRBJ1-5; clone_size: many
cdr3_nt: TGTGCCAGCAGTGAGCTACAGGGATACGAGCAGTACTTC; cdr3_aa: CASSELQGYEQYF; v_call: TRBV6-1; d_call: .; j_call: TRBJ2-7; clone_size: .
cdr3_nt: TGTGCCAGCCGGGACACCGGGACTAGTCAAGAGACCCAGTACTTC; cdr3_aa: CASRDTGTSQETQYF; v_call: TRBV18; d_call: TRBD2; j_call: TRBJ2-5; clone_size: few
cdr3_nt: TGCGCCAGCAGCCAAGATGTCAGGGACTATAATTCACCCCTCCACTTT; cdr3_aa: CASSQDVRDYNSPLHF; v_call: TRBV4-3; d_call: .; j_call: TRBJ1-6; clone_size: .
cdr3_nt: TGCAGTGCTAGAGACTCCTTAGCGGGCGTCTACAATGAGCAGTTCTTC; cdr3_aa: CSARDSLAGVYNEQFF; v_call: TRBV20-1; d_call: TRBD2; j_call: TRBJ2-1; clone_size: many
cdr3_nt: TGTGCCAGCAGCTACGGACAGGGGGCCATTGAAGCTTTCTTT; cdr3_aa: CASSYGQGAIEAFF; v_call: TRBV5-6; d_call: TRBD1; j_call: TRBJ1-1; clone_size: many
cdr3_nt: TGTGCCAGCAGCGAGCGGGGTGGGATTTGGAATGAGCAGTTCTTC; cdr3_aa: CASSERGGIWNEQFF; v_call: TRBV7-9; d_call: TRBD2; j_call: TRBJ2-1; clone_size: .
cdr3_nt: TGTGCCAGCAGCTATTCGACAGGGGCCACCTACGAGCAGTACTTC; cdr3_aa: CASSYSTGATYEQYF; v_call: TRBV11-2; d_call: TRBD1; j_call: TRBJ2-7; clone_size: .
cdr3_nt: TGTGCCAGTACTCGAGGGACTTCGACTGGAAACACCATATATTTT; cdr3_aa: CASTRGTSTGNTIYF; v_call: TRBV19; d_call: .; j_call: TRBJ1-3; clone_size: few
cdr3_nt: TGTGCCTGGAGTGTACAAGGACAGCCCTATGGCTACACCTTC; cdr3_aa: CAWSVQGQPYGYTF; v_call: TRBV30; d_call: .; j_call: TRBJ1-2; clone_size: many
cdr3_nt: TGTGCCAGCAGCTCGACGGTGGATCTCACTGAAGCTTTCTTT; cdr3_aa: CASSSTVDLTEAFF; v_call: TRBV7-2; d_call: .; j_call: TRBJ1-1; clone_size: many
cdr3_nt: TGTGCCAGCAGCTCGGCGCAGGATAATTCACCCCTCCACTTT; cdr3_aa: CASSSAQDNSPLHF; v_call: TRBV27; d_call: .; j_call: TRBJ1-6; clone_size: few
cdr3_nt: TGTGCCAGCAGCCCACAGGGGGATTCGAATGAGCAGTTCTTC; cdr3_aa: CASSPQGDSNEQFF; v_call: TRBV7-2; d_call: TRBD1; j_call: TRBJ2-1; clone_size: many
cdr3_nt: TGTGCCAGCAGTCCAGGACTGTATAGCAATCAGCCCCAGCATTTT; cdr3_aa: CASSPGLYSNQPQHF; v_call: TRBV12-3/TRBV12-4; d_call: .; j_call: TRBJ1-5; clone_size: many
cdr3_nt: TGTGCCAGCAGTGACAGGGGAAATTCACCCCTCCACTTT; cdr3_aa: CASSDRGNSPLHF; v_call: TRBV2; d_call: .; j_call: TRBJ1-6; clone_size: many
cdr3_nt: TGTGCCAGCAGCAGAGGGGCCCAGGATCAGCCCCAGCATTTT; cdr3_aa: CASSRGAQDQPQHF; v_call: TRBV9; d_call: .; j_call: TRBJ1-5; clone_size: once
cdr3_nt: TGCGCCAGCAGCCAAAGAGGACAGGGGGCGGACACTGAAGCTTTCTTT; cdr3_aa: CASSQRGQGADTEAFF; v_call: TRBV4-1; d_call: TRBD1; j_call: TRBJ1-1; clone_size: .
cdr3_nt: TGCAGTGCTAGAGATGGCGGGAGCTTCTACAATGAGCAGTTCTTC; cdr3_aa: CSARDGGSFYNEQFF; v_call: TRBV20-1; d_call: TRBD2; j_call: TRBJ2-1; clone_size: few
cdr3_nt: TGCAGTGCTAGCTCCGGGGAGGGAGAATACGAGCAGTACTTC; cdr3_aa: CSASSGEGEYEQYF; v_call: TRBV20-1; d_call: TRBD2; j_call: TRBJ2-7; clone_size: many
cdr3_nt: TGCAGTGCTAGAACCGGAGACCTGCAAGAGACCCAGTACTTC; cdr3_aa: CSARTGDLQETQYF; v_call: TRBV20-1; d_call: .; j_call: TRBJ2-5; clone_size: many
cdr3_nt: TGTGCCAGCAGTTTTGCCAGCATTGAGCAGTTCTTC; cdr3_aa: CASSFASIEQFF; v_call: TRBV28; d_call: .; j_call: TRBJ2-1; clone_size: many
cdr3_nt: TGTGCCAGCAGCTTAGTGCAGGGACCGTGGGTCGGTGGGGAGCTGTTTTTT; cdr3_aa: CASSLVQGPWVGGELFF; v_call: TRBV7-8; d_call: .; j_call: TRBJ2-2; clone_size: .
cdr3_nt: TGTGCCAGCAGTGAACAACTAGCTACAGATACGCAGTATTTT; cdr3_aa: CASSEQLATDTQYF; v_call: TRBV2; d_call: .; j_call: TRBJ2-3; clone_size: many